This TCR beta chain was observed in a study of cytomegalovirus exposure and HLA in healthy donors. Primers included in the PCR were 60 Vbeta and 13 Jbeta primers. Generated by immunoSEQ multiplex PCR, the TCRdb table keeps only in-frame clones and is missing some. The data hold 130,000 to 150,000 clones, with roughly two thirds observed a single time. CDR3 length: 15 amino acids. CDR1 and CDR2 (germline): SGHRS, YFSETQ. The V end lost 5 bases, the J end lost 7 bases, and 18 bases lay between the germline ends. This chain uses TRBV5-1 with TRBJ1-4; D is ambiguous. This TCR was recovered from a woman aged 35 to 49 in good health and CMV-seronegative. The specimen sequenced was PBMCs. The CDR3: CASRSAGREGEKLFF. CDR3 nucleotides: TGCGCCAGCAGATCTGCCGGACGGGAGGGTGAAAAACTGTTTTTT.